A single sample gave rise to the 7 T cell receptor beta chains below, sequenced in a study of T cells in Graves' hyperthyroidism and ophthalmopathy (dated by TCRdb to between 2018 and 2021). Libraries came from multiplex PCR. The sequencer was an Illumina HiSeq 2000. Amplification of TCR beta CDR3 regions was carried out from RNA transcripts. For the first round of RT-PCR on the TCR CDR3, the HTBI primer set was used together with the Qiagen OneStep RT-PCR kit. TCRdb reworked the public reads: Q25 trimming with fastp, MiXCR clone assembly, productive beta chains retained. Rows merge per CDR3 protein into single entries with the most common DNA and genes. This sample holds a few hundred thousand distinct CDR3 sequences; 25% were observed only once. Around 79% of the sample is held by the ten biggest clonotypes. What was sequenced was blood. These receptors originate from a man between 45 and 60 years old with Graves' hyperthyroidism.

Ten or more counts support this clonotype. The chain couples TRBV2 to TRBJ2-5, with D perhaps being TRBD1 or TRBD2 (5 bases each). V was clipped by 3 bases and J by 3 bases, with 8 bases between them. The CDR3 consists of 13 residues. The germline CDR1 and CDR2 sequences are SNHLY and FYNNEI. CDR3 amino acids: CASSDGGEETQYF. In DNA form, the CDR3 reads TGTGCCAGCAGTGATGGGGGAGAAGAGACCCAGTACTTC.

The chain couples TRBV10-3 to TRBJ2-5, with 7 nucleotides matching TRBD1. The CDR3 is made up of 12 amino acids. V shed 4 bases and J 11 bases; nucleotides not matched to a gene: 7. Germline loops: CDR1 ENHRY, CDR2 SYGVKD. CDR3 sequence: CAISGDRALQYF. The CDR3 DNA sequence: TGTGCCATCAGTGGGGACAGAGCGCTTCAGTACTTC.

The chain recombines TRBV29-1 with TRBJ2-5; D possibly matches TRBD1 or TRBD2 (5 bases each). Trimming took off 5 bases at V and 2 bases at J, with 21 bases between the two ends. The CDR3 runs to 16 residues. CDR1 is SQVTM, CDR2 ANQGSEA, per germline. The CDR3 DNA reads TGCAGCGTTAAGCGGCAAAATTTGGGGCAACAAGAGACCCAGTACTTC. This translates into CSVKRQNLGQQETQYF.

This clonotype has more than one count but fewer than ten. This chain uses TRBV10-1 with TRBJ1-1; D is unresolved. The CDR3 sequence is 13 residues long. Germline-derived CDR1 and CDR2 are WNHNN and SYGVQD (reference sequence). V dropped 9 bases and J dropped 4 bases, with 15 bases sitting between them. The CDR3: CASSQDPLTEAFF. CDR3 bases: TGCGCCAGTTCTCAGGATCCCCTCACTGAAGCTTTCTTT.

The V call is TRBV9, the J call TRBJ2-1; 11 nucleotides match TRBD2. There are 17 residues in the CDR3. After removal of 0 bases from V and 4 bases from J, the junction contained 6 bases not matched to a gene. CDR1 is SGDLS and CDR2 is YYNGEE in the germline V gene. CDR3 amino acids: CASSVAMGTSGYNEQFF. The CDR3 bases are TGTGCCAGCAGCGTAGCTATGGGGACTAGCGGTTACAATGAGCAGTTCTTC.

The gene calls are TRBV24-1 and TRBJ2-3; D possibly corresponds to TRBD1 (5 bases). Germline V CDR1 and CDR2: KGHDR, SFDVKD. CDR3 length: 17 residues. V was shortened by 4 bases and J by 0 bases, with 16 bases between the two germline ends. CDR3 coding DNA: TGTGCCACCAGTGACGAGACAGCCTACTTTAGCACAGATACGCAGTATTTT. Translated: CATSDETAYFSTDTQYF.

This clonotype was found a few times. The chain is built from TRBV18 and TRBJ1-1; TRBD1 matches 9 bases. Losses at the gene ends were 4 bases for V and 6 bases for J; bases not matched to a gene: 9. The CDR3 extends over 15 amino acids. From germline, CDR1 is KGHSH and CDR2 LQKENI. CDR3 bases: TGTGCCAGCTCACAACCGGGACAGGGTTTGCCTGAAGCTTTCTTT. This encodes CASSQPGQGLPEAFF.